This T cell receptor beta chain derives from a study of blood T cells in healthy people across ages. Overall study results and limits: As age increased, TCR beta diversity per million T cells fell in a roughly linear fashion.

With a J-beta primer mix and a sample-barcoded 5' primer, a second PCR ran about 7 to 12 cycles. With 12 random nucleotides, a template-switch adaptor tagged each individual cDNA molecule. Each CDR3 protein gets one entry after TCRdb re-called the 5' RACE reads with MiXCR. This table holds about a million distinct CDR3 sequences, roughly 50% found once. This clonotype was detected only a few times. The target antigen is unknown. This CDR3 has 11 residues. Germline loops: CDR1 GTSNPN, CDR2 SVGIG (reference sequence). Investigators took 8 to 10 milliliters of peripheral blood from every donor. Each sample provided at least 5 micrograms of extracted total RNA.

The chain combines TRBV30 with TRBJ2-4; D not resolved. The DNA end favors TRBJ2-7, so the J call may be wrong. Sequenced sample: blood. This sequence originates from a woman aged 55-70 years in good health. CDR3 loop: CAWRAHYEQYF. The CDR3 DNA reads TGTGCCTGGAGGGCTCACTACGAGCAGTACTTC.